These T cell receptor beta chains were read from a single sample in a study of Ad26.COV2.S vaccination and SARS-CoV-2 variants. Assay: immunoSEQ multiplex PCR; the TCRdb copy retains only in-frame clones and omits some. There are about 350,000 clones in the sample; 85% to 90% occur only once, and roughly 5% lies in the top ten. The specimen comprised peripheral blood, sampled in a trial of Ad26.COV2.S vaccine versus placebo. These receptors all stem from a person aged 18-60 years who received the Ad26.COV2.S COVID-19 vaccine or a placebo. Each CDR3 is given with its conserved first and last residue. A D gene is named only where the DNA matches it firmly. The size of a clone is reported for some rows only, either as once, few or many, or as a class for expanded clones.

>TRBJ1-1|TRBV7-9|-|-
CASRLTPNTEAFF
TGTGCCAGCAGACTTACACCGAACACTGAAGCTTTCTTT
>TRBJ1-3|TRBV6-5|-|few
CASRIDSGGNTIYF
TGTGCCAGCAGGATAGACAGTGGTGGAAACACCATATATTTT
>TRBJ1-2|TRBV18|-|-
CASSPSALFNYGYTF
TGTGCCAGCTCACCATCCGCACTATTTAACTATGGCTACACCTTC
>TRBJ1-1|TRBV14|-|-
CASSLLLNTEAFF
TGTGCCAGCAGCCTCCTTTTGAACACTGAAGCTTTCTTT
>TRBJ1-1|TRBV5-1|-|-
CASSLGSLNTEAFF
TGCGCCAGCAGCTTGGGCAGCCTGAACACTGAAGCTTTCTTT
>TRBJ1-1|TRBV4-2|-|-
CASSQAGVLYSTNTEAFF
TGTGCCAGCAGCCAAGCGGGAGTTCTTTATTCGACGAACACTGAAGCTTTCTTT
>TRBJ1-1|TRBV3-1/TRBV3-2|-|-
CASSQEGVLNTEAFF
TGTGCCAGCAGCCAAGAGGGGGTCCTGAACACTGAAGCTTTCTTT
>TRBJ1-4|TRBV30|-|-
CAWSIGLTTNEKLFF
TGTGCCTGGAGTATAGGGTTAACAACTAATGAAAAACTGTTTTTT
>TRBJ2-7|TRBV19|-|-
CASSISKGYRNEQYF
TGTGCCAGTAGTATAAGTAAAGGGTATAGGAACGAGCAGTACTTC
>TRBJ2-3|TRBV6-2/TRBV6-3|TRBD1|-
CASSYEQGAGDTQYF
TGTGCCAGCAGTTACGAGCAGGGGGCAGGAGATACGCAGTATTTT
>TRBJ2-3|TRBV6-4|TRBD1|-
CASSDPGTGSDTQYF
TGTGCCAGCAGTGACCCTGGGACAGGGTCCGATACGCAGTATTTT
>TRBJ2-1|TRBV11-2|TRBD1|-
CASSRIQGFNEQFF
TGTGCCAGCAGCCGAATACAGGGGTTCAATGAGCAGTTCTTC